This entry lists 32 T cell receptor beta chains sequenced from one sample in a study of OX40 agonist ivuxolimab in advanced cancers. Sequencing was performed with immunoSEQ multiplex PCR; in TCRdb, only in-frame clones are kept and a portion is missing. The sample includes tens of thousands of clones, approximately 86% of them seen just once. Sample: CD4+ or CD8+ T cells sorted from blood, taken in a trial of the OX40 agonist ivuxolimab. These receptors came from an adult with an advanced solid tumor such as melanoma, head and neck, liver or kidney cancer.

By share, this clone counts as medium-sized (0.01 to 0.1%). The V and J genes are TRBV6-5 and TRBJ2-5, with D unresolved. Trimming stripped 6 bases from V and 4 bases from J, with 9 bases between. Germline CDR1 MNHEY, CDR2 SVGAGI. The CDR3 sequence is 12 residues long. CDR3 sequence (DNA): TGTGCCAGCAGCCCCACGGGAGAGACCCAGTACTTC. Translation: CASSPTGETQYF.

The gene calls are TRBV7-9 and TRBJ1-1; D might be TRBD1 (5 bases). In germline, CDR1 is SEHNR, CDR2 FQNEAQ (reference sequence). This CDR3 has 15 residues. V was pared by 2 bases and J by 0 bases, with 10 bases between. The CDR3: CASSLPTEMNTEAFF. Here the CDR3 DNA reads TGTGCCAGCAGCTTACCGACAGAAATGAACACTGAAGCTTTCTTT.

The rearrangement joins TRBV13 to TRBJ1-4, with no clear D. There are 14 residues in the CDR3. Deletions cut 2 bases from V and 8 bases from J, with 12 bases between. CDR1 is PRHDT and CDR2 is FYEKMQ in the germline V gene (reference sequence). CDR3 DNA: TGTGCCAGCAGCTTAAGTACGGCCGGGGAAAAACTGTTTTTT. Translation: CASSLSTAGEKLFF.

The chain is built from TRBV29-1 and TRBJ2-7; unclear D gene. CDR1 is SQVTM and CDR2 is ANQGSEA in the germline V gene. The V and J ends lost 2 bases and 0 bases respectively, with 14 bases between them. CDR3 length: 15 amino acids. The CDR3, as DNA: TGCAGCGTTGAACTGCATCTCCAAACCTCCTACGAGCAGTACTTC. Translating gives CSVELHLQTSYEQYF.

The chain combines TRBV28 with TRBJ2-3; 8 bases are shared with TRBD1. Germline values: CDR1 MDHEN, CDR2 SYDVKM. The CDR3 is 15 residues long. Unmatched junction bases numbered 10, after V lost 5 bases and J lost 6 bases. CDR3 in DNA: TGTGCCAGCAGTCCTCTGACAGGGGCCCCGGATACGCAGTATTTT. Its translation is CASSPLTGAPDTQYF.

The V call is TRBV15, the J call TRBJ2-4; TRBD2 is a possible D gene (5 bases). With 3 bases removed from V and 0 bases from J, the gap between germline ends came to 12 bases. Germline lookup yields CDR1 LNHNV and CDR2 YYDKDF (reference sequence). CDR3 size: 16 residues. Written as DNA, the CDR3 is TGTGCCACCAGCAGCACTCTCGGGGTAGCCAAAAACATTCAGTACTTC. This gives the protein CATSSTLGVAKNIQYF.

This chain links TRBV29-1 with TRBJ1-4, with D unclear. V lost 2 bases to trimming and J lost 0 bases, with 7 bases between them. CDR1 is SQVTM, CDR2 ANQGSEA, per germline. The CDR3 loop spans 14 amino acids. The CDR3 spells CSVESPSTNEKLFF. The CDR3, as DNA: TGCAGCGTTGAATCCCCATCAACTAATGAAAAACTGTTTTTT.

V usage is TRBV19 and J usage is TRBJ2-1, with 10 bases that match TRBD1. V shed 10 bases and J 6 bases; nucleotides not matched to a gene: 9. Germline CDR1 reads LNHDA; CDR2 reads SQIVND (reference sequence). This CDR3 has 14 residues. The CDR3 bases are TGTGCCACTAGACAGGGGGCCCGGGGCAATGAGCAGTTCTTC. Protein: CATRQGARGNEQFF. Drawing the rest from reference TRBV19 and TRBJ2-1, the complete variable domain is DGGITQSPKYLFRKEGQNVTLSCEQNLNHDAMYWYRQDPGQGLRLIYYSQIVNDFQKGDIAEGYSVSREKKESFPLTVTSAQKNPTAFYLCATRQGARGNEQFFGPGTRLTVL.

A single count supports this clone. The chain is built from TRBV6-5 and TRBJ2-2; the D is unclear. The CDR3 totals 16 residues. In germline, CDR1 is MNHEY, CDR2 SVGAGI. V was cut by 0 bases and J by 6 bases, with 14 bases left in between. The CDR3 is CASSYSTRPWSGELFF. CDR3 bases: TGTGCCAGCAGTTACTCTACTCGTCCTTGGTCCGGGGAGCTGTTTTTT.

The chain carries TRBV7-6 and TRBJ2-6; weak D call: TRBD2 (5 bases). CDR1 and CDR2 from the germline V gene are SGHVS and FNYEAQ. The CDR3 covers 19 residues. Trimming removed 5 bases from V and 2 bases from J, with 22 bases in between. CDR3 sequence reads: CASSPPLPGVHPGANVLTF. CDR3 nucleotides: TGTGCCAGCAGCCCACCCCTGCCCGGGGTGCACCCTGGGGCCAACGTCCTGACTTTC.

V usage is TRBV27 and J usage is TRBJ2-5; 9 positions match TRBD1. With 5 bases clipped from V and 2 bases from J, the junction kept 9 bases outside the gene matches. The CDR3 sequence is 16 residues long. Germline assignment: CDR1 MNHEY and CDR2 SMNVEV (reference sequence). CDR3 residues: CASSASGTGPQETQYF. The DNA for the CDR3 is TGTGCCAGCAGTGCCTCCGGGACAGGGCCTCAAGAGACCCAGTACTTC.

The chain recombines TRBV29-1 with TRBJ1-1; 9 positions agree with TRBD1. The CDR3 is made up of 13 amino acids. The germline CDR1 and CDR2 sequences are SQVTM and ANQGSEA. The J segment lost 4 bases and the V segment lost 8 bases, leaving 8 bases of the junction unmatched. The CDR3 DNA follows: TGCAGCTCAGCCGGACAGGGGAGCACTGAAGCTTTCTTT. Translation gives CSSAGQGSTEAFF.

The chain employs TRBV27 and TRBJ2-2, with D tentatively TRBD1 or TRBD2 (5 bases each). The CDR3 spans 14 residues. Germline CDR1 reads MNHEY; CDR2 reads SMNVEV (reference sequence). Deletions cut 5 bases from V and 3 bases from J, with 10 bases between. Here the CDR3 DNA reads TGTGCCAGCAGTGAGGGGAGATACACCGGGGAGCTGTTTTTT. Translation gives CASSEGRYTGELFF.

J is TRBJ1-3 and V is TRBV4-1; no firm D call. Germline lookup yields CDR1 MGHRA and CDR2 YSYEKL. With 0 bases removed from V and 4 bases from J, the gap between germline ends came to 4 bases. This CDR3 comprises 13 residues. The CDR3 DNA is TGCGCCAGCAGCCAAGAACAGGGAAACACCATATATTTT. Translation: CASSQEQGNTIYF.

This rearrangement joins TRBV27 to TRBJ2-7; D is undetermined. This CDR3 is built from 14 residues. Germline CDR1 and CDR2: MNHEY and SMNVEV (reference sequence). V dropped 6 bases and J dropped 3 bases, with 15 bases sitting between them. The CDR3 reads CASSPSGGGYEQYF. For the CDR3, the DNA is TGTGCCAGCAGCCCCTCCGGCGGTGGCTACGAGCAGTACTTC.

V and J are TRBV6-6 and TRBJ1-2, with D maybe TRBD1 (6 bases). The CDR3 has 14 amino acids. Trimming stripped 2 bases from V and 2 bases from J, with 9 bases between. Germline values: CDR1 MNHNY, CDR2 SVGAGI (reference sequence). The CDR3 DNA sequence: TGTGCCAGCAGTTACGGGGGCAGGAACTATGGCTACACCTTC. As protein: CASSYGGRNYGYTF.

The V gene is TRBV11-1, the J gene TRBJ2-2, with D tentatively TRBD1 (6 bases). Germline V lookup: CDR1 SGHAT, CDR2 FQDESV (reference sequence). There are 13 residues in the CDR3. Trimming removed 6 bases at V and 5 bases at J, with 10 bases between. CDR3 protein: CASRRGRTGELFF. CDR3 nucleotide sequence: TGTGCCAGCAGGAGGGGGAGAACCGGGGAGCTGTTTTTT.

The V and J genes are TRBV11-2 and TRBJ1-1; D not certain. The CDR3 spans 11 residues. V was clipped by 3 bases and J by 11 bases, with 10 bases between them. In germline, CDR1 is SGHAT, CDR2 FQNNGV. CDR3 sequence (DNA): TGTGCCAGCAGCTTGGGTCAAGAGGCTTTCTTT. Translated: CASSLGQEAFF. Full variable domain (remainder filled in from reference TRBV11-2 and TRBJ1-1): EAGVAQSPRYKIIEKRQSVAFWCNPISGHATLYWYQQILGQGPKLLIQFQNNGVVDDSQLPKDRFSAERLKGVDSTLKIQPAKLEDSAVYLCASSLGQEAFFGQGTRLTVV.

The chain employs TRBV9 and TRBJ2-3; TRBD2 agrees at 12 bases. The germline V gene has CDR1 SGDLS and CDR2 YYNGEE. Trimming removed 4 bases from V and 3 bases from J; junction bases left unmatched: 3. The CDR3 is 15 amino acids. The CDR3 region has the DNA TGTGCCAGCAGCACGACTAGCGGGGGAACAGATACGCAGTATTTT. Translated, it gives CASSTTSGGTDTQYF.

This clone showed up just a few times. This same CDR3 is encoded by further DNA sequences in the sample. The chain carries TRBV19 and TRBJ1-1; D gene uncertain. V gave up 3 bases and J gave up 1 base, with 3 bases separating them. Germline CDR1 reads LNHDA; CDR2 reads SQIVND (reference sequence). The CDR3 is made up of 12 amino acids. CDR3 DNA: TGTGCCAGTAGTATTGGGAACACTGAAGCTTTCTTT. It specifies CASSIGNTEAFF.

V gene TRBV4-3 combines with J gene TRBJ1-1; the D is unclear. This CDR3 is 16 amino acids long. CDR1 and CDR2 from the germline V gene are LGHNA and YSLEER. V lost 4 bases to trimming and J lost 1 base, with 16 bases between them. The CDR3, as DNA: TGCGCCAGCAGCCCAGGAGCATTGTCCCGGAACACTGAAGCTTTCTTT. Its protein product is CASSPGALSRNTEAFF.

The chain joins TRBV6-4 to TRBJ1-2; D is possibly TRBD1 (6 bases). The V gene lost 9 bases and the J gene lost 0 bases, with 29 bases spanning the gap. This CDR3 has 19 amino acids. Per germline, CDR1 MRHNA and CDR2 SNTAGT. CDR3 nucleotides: TGTGCCAGACCGGGGGCAGGGAATGAGAGGGGGTGGTCTAACTATGGCTACACCTTC. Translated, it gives CARPGAGNERGWSNYGYTF.

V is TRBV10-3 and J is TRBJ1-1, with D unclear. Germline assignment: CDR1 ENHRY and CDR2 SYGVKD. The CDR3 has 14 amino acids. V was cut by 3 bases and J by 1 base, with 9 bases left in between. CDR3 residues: CAISEHNQNTEAFF. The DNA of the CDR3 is TGTGCCATCAGTGAACACAATCAGAACACTGAAGCTTTCTTT.

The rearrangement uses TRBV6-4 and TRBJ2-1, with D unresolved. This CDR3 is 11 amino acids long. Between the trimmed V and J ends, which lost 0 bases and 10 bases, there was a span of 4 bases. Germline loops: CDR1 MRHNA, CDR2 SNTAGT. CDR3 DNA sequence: TGTGCCAGCAGTGACTCGAACGAGCAGTTCTTC. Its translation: CASSDSNEQFF.

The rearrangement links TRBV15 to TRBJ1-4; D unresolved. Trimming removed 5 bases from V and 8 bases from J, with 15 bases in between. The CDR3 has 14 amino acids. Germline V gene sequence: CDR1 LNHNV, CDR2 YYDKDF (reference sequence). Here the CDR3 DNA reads TGTGCCACCAGCGCTCCGGACGGGTGGGAAAAACTGTTTTTT. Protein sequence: CATSAPDGWEKLFF.

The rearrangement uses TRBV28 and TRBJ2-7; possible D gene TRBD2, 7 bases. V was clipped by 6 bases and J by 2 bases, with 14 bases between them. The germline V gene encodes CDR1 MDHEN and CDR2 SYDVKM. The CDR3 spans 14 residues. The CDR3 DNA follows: TGTGCCAGCAGACCCGTCGGGGGGCCCTACGAGCAGTACTTC. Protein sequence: CASRPVGGPYEQYF.

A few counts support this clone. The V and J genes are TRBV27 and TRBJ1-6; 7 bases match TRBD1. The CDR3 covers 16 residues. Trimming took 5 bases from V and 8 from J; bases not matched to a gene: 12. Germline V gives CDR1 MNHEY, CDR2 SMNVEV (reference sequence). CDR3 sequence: CASSTRTGQLHSPLHF. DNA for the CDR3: TGTGCCAGCAGTACACGGACAGGCCAGCTTCATTCACCCCTCCACTTT.

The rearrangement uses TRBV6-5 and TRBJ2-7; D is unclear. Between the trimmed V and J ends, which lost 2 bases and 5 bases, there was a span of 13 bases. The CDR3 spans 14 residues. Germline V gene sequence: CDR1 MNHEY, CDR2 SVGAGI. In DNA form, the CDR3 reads TGTGCCAGCAGTTACACGACCTTTGGGGACGAGCAGTACTTC. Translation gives CASSYTTFGDEQYF.

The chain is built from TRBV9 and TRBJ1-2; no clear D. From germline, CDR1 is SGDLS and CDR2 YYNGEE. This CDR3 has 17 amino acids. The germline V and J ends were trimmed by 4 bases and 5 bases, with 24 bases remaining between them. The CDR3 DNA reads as TGTGCCAGCAGCATCGTTACCGGACCGACCCCGAGATATGGCTACACCTTC. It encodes CASSIVTGPTPRYGYTF.

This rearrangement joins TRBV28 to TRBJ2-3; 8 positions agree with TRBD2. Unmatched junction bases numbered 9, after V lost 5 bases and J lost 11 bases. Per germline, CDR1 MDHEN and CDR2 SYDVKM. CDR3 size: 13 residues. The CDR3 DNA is TGTGCCAGCAGTCCCTCGGGAGCGGGGGAGCAGTATTTT. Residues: CASSPSGAGEQYF.

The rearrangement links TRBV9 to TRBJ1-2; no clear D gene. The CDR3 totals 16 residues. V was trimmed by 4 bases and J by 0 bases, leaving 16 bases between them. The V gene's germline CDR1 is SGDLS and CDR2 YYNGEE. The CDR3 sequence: CASSLDGSTANYGYTF. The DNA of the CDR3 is TGTGCCAGCAGCCTTGATGGGAGTACAGCTAACTATGGCTACACCTTC.

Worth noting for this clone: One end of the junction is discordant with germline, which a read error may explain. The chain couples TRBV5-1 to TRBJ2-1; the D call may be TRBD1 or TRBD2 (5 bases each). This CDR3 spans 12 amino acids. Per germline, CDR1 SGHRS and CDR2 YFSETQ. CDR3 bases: TGCGCCAGCAGCTTGTTCGGGGCCCTGAAAATCTTC. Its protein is CASSLFGALKIF.